The 27 T cell receptor beta chains in this list originate from one sample, sequenced in a study of cytomegalovirus exposure and HLA in healthy donors (dated by TCRdb to the late 2010s). To prepare the library, the immunoSEQ multiplex PCR assay was applied. The multiplex PCR relied on a mix of 60 forward primers for TCR Vbeta segments and 13 reverse primers for TCR Jbeta segments. This immuneACCESS table, as held by TCRdb, lists in-frame sequences with V and J called but not all clones. Of the missing ones, under half trace to an unresolved V gene in checked studies; the others have no known cause. For this sample the table gives 100,000 to 150,000 clones, of which over 60% were detected only once. The leading ten clones occupy about 4.3% of the sample. The sequenced sample consisted of PBMCs. These TCRs come from a man aged 55 to 70 in good health and CMV-seropositive.

This sequence joins TRBV5-4 and TRBJ1-2, with D unresolved. V was pared by 2 bases and J by 2 bases, with 16 bases between. The CDR3 contains 16 residues. CDR1 is SGHNT and CDR2 is YYREEE in the germline V gene (reference sequence). In DNA form, the CDR3 reads TGTGCCAGCAGCTTCCGTCCTAGACGGAAAAACTATGGCTACACCTTC. Its translation is CASSFRPRRKNYGYTF.

This clone came up a few times. This chain joins TRBV7-3 and TRBJ2-7; the match to TRBD2 covers 7 bases. Germline CDR1 is SGHTA and CDR2 is FQGTGA. The J segment lost 6 bases and the V segment lost 4 bases, leaving 9 bases of the junction unmatched. The CDR3 contains 14 residues. The CDR3, as DNA: TGTGCCAGCAGCTGGTCCAGCGGGGCGCCCGAGCAGTACTTC. Its protein product is CASSWSSGAPEQYF.

The J gene is TRBJ1-4, the V gene TRBV29-1, with 10 bases aligning to TRBD1. V dropped 8 bases and J dropped 6; count of bases not matched to a gene: 9. The CDR3 runs 14 residues. From germline, CDR1 is SQVTM and CDR2 ANQGSEA. CDR3 coding DNA: TGCAGCCCCCGGCTCGGGACAGGGGATGAAAAACTGTTTTTT. Protein product: CSPRLGTGDEKLFF.

V gene TRBV27 combines with J gene TRBJ2-2; 8 bases line up with TRBD2. The length of the CDR3 is 18 residues. Per the germline V gene, CDR1 is MNHEY and CDR2 is SMNVEV (reference sequence). V dropped 11 bases and J dropped 5; count of bases not matched to a gene: 22. CDR3 residues: CARRGRLTGGARTGELFF. The CDR3, as DNA: TGTGCCCGAAGGGGGAGGCTAACCGGGGGGGCGCGGACCGGGGAGCTGTTTTTT.

The chain combines TRBV7-9 with TRBJ2-5, with D perhaps matching TRBD1 (5 bases). The CDR3 length is 15 residues. The V end was cut by 1 base, the J end by 0 bases, with 9 bases between. Germline values: CDR1 SEHNR, CDR2 FQNEAQ (reference sequence). The CDR3 region is CASSLEAGYQETQYF. CDR3 coding DNA: TGTGCCAGCAGCTTAGAAGCAGGGTACCAAGAGACCCAGTACTTC.

The V call is TRBV18, the J call TRBJ1-4, with 10 positions matching TRBD1. Germline CDR1 reads KGHSH; CDR2 reads LQKENI. CDR3 length: 18 residues. V gave up 5 bases and J gave up 6 bases; unmatched junction bases: 15. CDR3: CASSSPNSWDRGDEKLFF. CDR3 coding DNA: TGTGCCAGCTCAAGTCCAAATTCTTGGGACAGGGGTGATGAAAAACTGTTTTTT.

This rearrangement joins TRBV27 to TRBJ2-1, with D maybe TRBD2 (6 bases). The CDR3 contains 11 residues. Trimming removed 5 bases at V and 13 bases at J, with 12 bases between. From germline, CDR1 is MNHEY and CDR2 SMNVEV (reference sequence). CDR3 region: CASSLGDSQFF. DNA of the CDR3: TGTGCCAGCAGTCTCGGGGACTCCCAGTTCTTC.

This clone has just a few counts. The chain recombines TRBV28 with TRBJ1-2; D possibly corresponds to TRBD1 (5 bases). The CDR3 contains 15 residues. Germline V lookup: CDR1 MDHEN, CDR2 SYDVKM. The V gene lost 6 bases and the J gene lost 2 bases, with 16 bases spanning the gap. CDR3 amino acids: CASSPLGGINYGYTF. For the CDR3, the DNA is TGTGCCAGCAGCCCCCTGGGGGGTATCAACTATGGCTACACCTTC.

The gene calls are TRBV5-1 and TRBJ2-7; TRBD1 matches 10 bases. V shed 7 bases, J shed 3 bases, and the junction held 13 bases outside the gene matches. The CDR3 has 16 amino acids. Germline CDR1 is SGHRS and CDR2 is YFSETQ. The CDR3 bases are TGCGCCAGCGCGACGGGACAGGGGACGCGGGGCTACGAGCAGTACTTC. Amino acid sequence: CASATGQGTRGYEQYF. The whole variable domain, remainder taken from reference TRBV5-1 and TRBJ2-7, is KAGVTQTPRYLIKTRGQQVTLSCSPISGHRSVSWYQQTPGQGLQFLFEYFSETQRNKGNFPGRFSGRQFSNSRSEMNVSTLELGDSALYLCASATGQGTRGYEQYFGPGTRLTVT.

The rearrangement joins TRBV18 to TRBJ1-1, with D unresolved. The germline CDR1 and CDR2 sequences are KGHSH and LQKENI. V shed 3 bases and J shed 1 base, with 6 bases lying between them. CDR3 length: 13 residues. The chain's CDR3 is CASSPGRNTEAFF. The CDR3 DNA follows: TGTGCCAGCTCACCGGGCAGGAACACTGAAGCTTTCTTT.

This clone has only a few counts. This chain links TRBV5-6 with TRBJ2-7; 8 bases are a match to TRBD2. The V gene's germline CDR1 is SGHDT and CDR2 YYEEEE. This CDR3 has 15 residues. V shed 4 bases and J 1 base; nucleotides not matched to a gene: 7. CDR3 sequence reads: CASSRSGGDSYEQYF. Here the CDR3 DNA reads TGTGCCAGCAGCCGCAGCGGGGGCGATTCCTACGAGCAGTACTTC.

The rearrangement links TRBV9 to TRBJ2-2, with D possibly TRBD2 on 5 matching bases. Trimming removed 2 bases from V and 6 bases from J, with 14 bases in between. CDR3 length equals 15 residues. In germline, CDR1 is SGDLS, CDR2 YYNGEE. CDR3: CASSVSLAPAGELFF. DNA of the CDR3: TGTGCCAGCAGCGTTAGCCTAGCCCCCGCCGGGGAGCTGTTTTTT.

The chain recombines TRBV7-2 with TRBJ2-1, with 11 positions matching TRBD2. J lost 2 bases, V lost 4 bases, and 1 base had no gene match. CDR3 size: 15 residues. Germline V gene sequence: CDR1 SGHTA, CDR2 FQGNSA. The CDR3: CASSSTSGAYNEQFF. The CDR3 region has the DNA TGTGCCAGCAGCTCGACTAGCGGGGCCTACAATGAGCAGTTCTTC.

This clone was seen more than once but under ten times. The gene calls are TRBV10-3 and TRBJ2-1; 11 bases are shared with TRBD1. Germline CDR1 ENHRY, CDR2 SYGVKD. The CDR3 covers 13 residues. V lost 8 bases and J lost 7; bases outside the gene matches: 4. For the CDR3, the DNA is TGTGCCATCGGAGGACAGGGGGCGAATGAGCAGTTCTTC. Encoded protein: CAIGGQGANEQFF.

The CDR3 nucleotides are TGCGCCAGCAGCCTAGCAACAGGGCAAGAGACCCAGTACTTC. It yields the protein CASSLATGQETQYF. This rearrangement joins TRBV5-1 to TRBJ2-5; maybe TRBD1 (6 bases). The CDR3 runs to 14 residues. V gave up 4 bases and J gave up 2 bases, with 12 bases separating them. Per germline, CDR1 SGHRS and CDR2 YFSETQ.

This chain connects TRBV7-3 to TRBJ2-5, with 8 bases aligning to TRBD2. Germline CDR1 reads SGHTA; CDR2 reads FQGTGA. V was pared by 5 bases and J by 3 bases, with 11 bases of the junction left unmatched. CDR3 length: 16 residues. CDR3 bases: TGTGCCAGCAGCCCCCACACGGGGGGGACTGAAGAGACCCAGTACTTC. Its translation is CASSPHTGGTEETQYF. The whole variable domain, filled in from reference TRBV7-3 and TRBJ2-5, reads GAGVSQTPSNKVTEKGKYVELRCDPISGHTALYWYRQSLGQGPEFLIYFQGTGAADDSGLPNDRFFAVRPEGSVSTLKIQRTERGDSAVYLCASSPHTGGTEETQYFGPGTRLLVL.

The rearrangement uses TRBV28 and TRBJ1-2; the match to TRBD1 covers 8 bases. V gave up 10 bases and J gave up 4 bases; unmatched junction bases: 20. This CDR3 region has 17 residues. Germline-derived CDR1 and CDR2 are MDHEN and SYDVKM. CDR3 protein: CATTSQRRQGAGYGYTF. The CDR3 DNA sequence: TGTGCCACCACCTCCCAAAGAAGGCAGGGGGCCGGCTATGGCTACACCTTC.

This chain uses TRBV27 with TRBJ1-5; 8 bases are a match to TRBD1. The CDR3 is 16 residues long. Germline CDR1 is MNHEY and CDR2 is SMNVEV (reference sequence). V was clipped by 3 bases and J by 4 bases; unmatched bases: 8. The CDR3 region has the DNA TGTGCCAGCAGTTTCCCGACAGGGGACGCAAATCAGCCCCAGCATTTT. Protein sequence: CASSFPTGDANQPQHF.

The chain carries TRBV5-1 and TRBJ2-1; the D gene is possibly TRBD1 (5 bases). The CDR3 has 14 amino acids. Trimming pared 0 bases from V and 4 bases from J, leaving 8 bases between. CDR1 and CDR2 from the germline V gene are SGHRS and YFSETQ. The chain's CDR3 is CASSLAQGYNEQFF. In DNA form, the CDR3 reads TGCGCCAGCAGCTTGGCCCAGGGTTACAATGAGCAGTTCTTC.

The chain has TRBV6-1 and TRBJ1-1; D ambiguous. The CDR3 totals 15 residues. Germline V lookup: CDR1 MNHNS, CDR2 SASEGT. Trimming stripped 1 base from V and 3 bases from J, with 12 bases between. CDR3 in amino acids: CASSEEAGKDTEAFF. CDR3 nucleotide sequence: TGTGCCAGCAGTGAAGAAGCGGGGAAGGACACTGAAGCTTTCTTT.

Within the sample, this clone is medium-sized. The gene calls are TRBV29-1 and TRBJ1-4; 12 positions agree with TRBD1. CDR3 length: 15 residues. Germline CDR1 is SQVTM and CDR2 is ANQGSEA. J gave up 6 bases and V 4 bases, and 6 bases lay outside the gene matches. The CDR3 loop is CSVAGQGAGYEKLFF. For the CDR3, the DNA is TGCAGCGTTGCGGGACAGGGGGCGGGATATGAAAAACTGTTTTTT.

In this sample, this clone turned up a few times. The CDR3 spells CASSVTGNSPLHF. Written as DNA, the CDR3 is TGTGCCAGCAGCGTAACAGGGAATTCACCCCTCCACTTT. J is TRBJ1-6 and V is TRBV21-1; TRBD1, the table's D call, lacks a check against the DNA. TRBV21-1 is a pseudogene locus. The length of the CDR3 is 13 residues.

This clone is a singleton in its sample. The chain uses TRBV27 and TRBJ2-2, with D possibly being TRBD2 (5 bases). Per germline, CDR1 MNHEY and CDR2 SMNVEV (reference sequence). This CDR3 region has 14 residues. V lost 3 bases to trimming and J lost 4 bases, with 9 bases between them. Here the CDR3 DNA reads TGTGCCAGCAGTTTCCGGGGTGGCACCGGGGAGCTGTTTTTT. Its protein product is CASSFRGGTGELFF.

The rearrangement uses TRBV7-3 and TRBJ1-1; 7 bases agree with TRBD1. Germline-derived CDR1 and CDR2 are SGHTA and FQGTGA. CDR3 length: 15 residues. V was clipped by 5 bases and J by 3 bases; unmatched bases: 9. CDR3 amino acids: CASSPQTGKDTEAFF. The CDR3, as DNA: TGTGCCAGCAGCCCTCAGACAGGGAAGGACACTGAAGCTTTCTTT. The entire variable domain, with the rest obtained from reference TRBV7-3 and TRBJ1-1, is as follows: GAGVSQTPSNKVTEKGKYVELRCDPISGHTALYWYRQSLGQGPEFLIYFQGTGAADDSGLPNDRFFAVRPEGSVSTLKIQRTERGDSAVYLCASSPQTGKDTEAFFGQGTRLTVV.

The chain employs TRBV10-1 and TRBJ2-1; D is unresolved. This CDR3 is 15 amino acids long. Germline V gene data show CDR1 as WNHNN and CDR2 as SYGVQD (reference sequence). The germline V and J ends were trimmed by 4 bases and 3 bases, with 13 bases remaining between them. CDR3 sequence reads: CASSGGSLFYNEQFF. The CDR3 DNA is TGCGCCAGCAGTGGAGGCAGCTTGTTCTACAATGAGCAGTTCTTC.

The genes are TRBV6-6 and TRBJ1-5, with 7 bases aligning to TRBD1. The V segment lost 0 bases and the J segment 4 bases; nucleotides outside the gene matches: 6. This CDR3 has 16 amino acids. Germline CDR1 MNHNY, CDR2 SVGAGI (reference sequence). In DNA, the CDR3 is TGTGCCAGCAGTTACTCGACAGGGCAATATAATCAGCCCCAGCATTTT. The encoded protein is CASSYSTGQYNQPQHF.

As DNA, the CDR3 is TGTGCCAGCAGCTCAGGACTAAGTTATGAGACCCAGTACTTC. Amino acids: CASSSGLSYETQYF. This chain links TRBV11-3 with TRBJ2-5; a possible D gene is TRBD2 (6 bases). Germline V gives CDR1 SGHNT, CDR2 YENEEA. V was clipped by 4 bases and J by 5 bases, with 14 bases between them. The CDR3 totals 14 residues.